The rows below give T cell receptor beta chains drawn from one sample of a study of metastatic and nonmetastatic thyroid tumors. TCRdb re-called clones from the PCR reads using MiXCR. The sample lists tens of thousands of clones; 18% were seen once. Sequences were obtained from adjacent normal tissue. The receptors were gathered from a male donor with papillary thyroid cancer or a benign thyroid nodule (not recorded which). Some clones in this sample may be carry-over from other donors' samples. Both conserved end residues are part of each CDR3. Each record gives: clone size, V gene, CDR3 length, J gene, D gene, CDR3 protein, CDR3 DNA. D genes are given only for firm matches. Rows give clone size only sometimes, using once, few, many, or a class for an expanded clone.

>many|TRBV20-1|12|TRBJ2-1|.
CSALGLRNEQFF
TGCAGTGCTCTTGGACTCCGTAATGAGCAGTTCTTC
>once|TRBV7-2|13|TRBJ2-5|.
CASSQSLQEDQYF
TGTGCCAGCAGCCAGTCGCTCCAAGAGGACCAGTACTTC
>few|TRBV28|15|TRBJ2-3|TRBD2
CASTIAGVSTDTQYF
TGTGCCAGCACTATTGCGGGAGTTAGCACAGATACGCAGTATTTT
>.|TRBV10-3|15|TRBJ2-2|.
CAIIGQVQYTGELFF
TGTGCCATCATCGGTCAGGTACAGTACACCGGGGAGCTGTTTTTT
>.|TRBV20-1|15|TRBJ2-5|TRBD2
CSAGRSGVVVETQYF
TGCAGTGCTGGAAGGAGCGGGGTGGTCGTGGAGACCCAGTACTTC
>many|TRBV7-9|12|TRBJ1-3|.
CASSLGENTIYF
TGTGCCAGCAGCTTGGGGGAGAACACCATATATTTT
>many|TRBV3-1|15|TRBJ1-2|.
CASSQDPPEKYGYTF
TGTGCCAGCAGCCAAGATCCCCCAGAAAAATATGGCTACACCTTC
>.|TRBV5-1|14|TRBJ2-7|TRBD1
CASSLWTGSYEQYF
TGCGCCAGCAGCTTATGGACAGGGTCCTACGAGCAGTACTTC
>medium-sized|TRBV12-3/TRBV12-4|14|TRBJ2-5|TRBD1
CASREGTGRETQYF
TGTGCCAGCAGAGAAGGGACAGGGAGAGAGACCCAGTACTTC
>many|TRBV5-8|15|TRBJ2-7|TRBD2
CASSTRDLAVYEQYF
TGTGCCAGCAGCACACGCGATCTAGCGGTCTACGAGCAGTACTTC
>.|TRBV24-1|17|TRBJ2-3|TRBD1
CATSDPVGGTGGETQYF
TGTGCCACCAGTGATCCCGTTGGGGGGACAGGGGGCGAAACGCAGTATTTT
>medium-sized|TRBV20-1|17|TRBJ1-1|TRBD1
CSARDRGTVEVNTEAFF
TGCAGTGCTAGAGATAGAGGGACAGTGGAAGTGAACACTGAAGCTTTCTTT
>many|TRBV5-1|16|TRBJ2-2|.
CASSLVVGRGTGELFF
TGCGCCAGCAGCTTGGTCGTGGGTCGGGGCACCGGGGAGCTGTTTTTT
>many|TRBV4-1|13|TRBJ1-1|.
CASSSRDSGFAFF
TGCGCCAGCAGCAGCCGGGACTCGGGGTTCGCTTTCTTT
>.|TRBV6-1|13|TRBJ1-5|.
CASRRLPPQPQHF
TGTGCCAGCAGGAGACTCCCGCCCCAGCCCCAGCATTTT
>many|TRBV30|14|TRBJ1-4|.
CAWSVWGSNEKLFF
TGTGCCTGGAGTGTATGGGGTTCTAATGAAAAACTGTTTTTT
>many|TRBV20-1|13|TRBJ1-1|.
CSAREQGIAEAFF
TGCAGTGCTAGGGAACAGGGTATCGCTGAAGCTTTCTTT
>medium-sized|TRBV2|13|TRBJ1-6|TRBD1
CASRDRGYSPLHF
TGTGCCAGCAGGGACAGGGGGTACTCACCCCTCCACTTT
>medium-sized|TRBV10-3|14|TRBJ2-1|TRBD2
CAISESGGAYEQFF
TGTGCCATCAGTGAAAGCGGGGGGGCTTATGAGCAGTTCTTC
>many|TRBV18|20|TRBJ1-6|.
CASSRNPSYIEQYYNSPLHF
TGTGCCAGCTCACGAAATCCCAGCTACATCGAACAATATTATAATTCACCCCTCCACTTT
>many|TRBV24-1|17|TRBJ1-4|.
CATSDLVRLFRFEKLFF
TGTGCCACCAGTGATTTGGTGCGGCTATTTCGATTTGAAAAACTGTTTTTT
>many|TRBV10-1|17|TRBJ2-1|TRBD2
CASSESNSGLAGVEQFF
TGCGCCAGCAGTGAGTCGAACTCCGGACTAGCGGGAGTTGAGCAGTTCTTC
>many|TRBV12-3/TRBV12-4|12|TRBJ2-1|TRBD1
CASSLAGTGWFF
TGTGCCAGCAGTTTGGCCGGGACAGGGTGGTTCTTC
>.|TRBV5-1|14|TRBJ2-7|.
CASSLGLPGYEQYF
TGCGCCAGCAGCTTGGGACTCCCTGGCTACGAGCAGTACTTC
>.|TRBV4-1|12|TRBJ2-3|.
CASSHSLDTQYF
TGCGCCAGCAGCCACTCACTGGATACTCAGTATTTT
>.|TRBV5-1|16|TRBJ2-3|TRBD2
CASSWAAGGITDTQYF
TGCGCCAGCAGCTGGGCCGCGGGGGGTATCACAGACACGCAGTATTTT
>many|TRBV5-7|16|TRBJ1-4|.
CASSSCGTGINEKLFF
TGTGCCAGCAGCTCCTGCGGTACAGGTATTAATGAAAAACTGTTTTTT
>few|TRBV27|14|TRBJ2-5|.
CASSFTGSKESQYF
TGTGCCAGCAGTTTTACGGGGAGCAAAGAGTCCCAGTACTTC
>few|TRBV10-3|16|TRBJ2-2|.
CAISELGGGSTGELFF
TGTGCCATCAGTGAGCTTGGGGGCGGCTCCACCGGGGAGCTGTTTTTT
>.|TRBV2|13|TRBJ2-7|.
CASSDGALVEQYF
TGTGCCAGCAGTGACGGTGCGCTTGTCGAGCAGTACTTC
>many|TRBV9|15|TRBJ1-3|.
CASSVLGDSGNTIYF
TGTGCCAGCAGCGTGTTAGGGGACTCTGGAAACACCATATATTTT
>many|TRBV7-7|14|TRBJ2-5|TRBD2
CASSPTSGVETQYF
TGTGCTAGCAGCCCCACTAGCGGGGTAGAGACCCAGTACTTC
>many|TRBV19|14|TRBJ2-3|.
CASSISGSTDTQYF
TGTGCCAGTAGTATATCGGGTAGCACAGATACGCAGTATTTT
>few|TRBV6-1|12|TRBJ2-7|.
CASRGFGREQYF
TGTGCCAGCAGGGGGTTTGGGAGGGAGCAGTACTTC
>medium-sized|TRBV7-8|13|TRBJ2-3|TRBD1
CASSLAQGDTQYF
TGTGCCAGCAGCTTAGCACAGGGGGATACGCAGTATTTT
>many|TRBV6-1|18|TRBJ1-4|TRBD1
CASSVGDRLSRTNEKLFF
TGTGCCAGCAGTGTTGGGGACAGGCTAAGTCGCACTAATGAAAAACTGTTTTTT
>many|TRBV4-2|19|TRBJ2-1|TRBD2
CASSLRGGLAGVPYNEQFF
TGTGCCAGCAGCCTCCGGGGTGGACTAGCGGGAGTCCCCTACAATGAGCAGTTCTTC
>many|TRBV3-1|16|TRBJ2-1|TRBD2
CASSQVASGAHNEQFF
TGTGCCAGCAGCCAAGTCGCAAGCGGGGCTCACAATGAGCAGTTCTTC
>medium-sized|TRBV12-3/TRBV12-4|18|TRBJ2-1|TRBD2
CASSLFGSGGLSYNEQFF
TGTGCCAGCAGTTTATTTGGTAGCGGGGGGCTCTCCTACAATGAGCAGTTCTTC
>medium-sized|TRBV2|13|TRBJ2-7|.
CASRFETGYEQYF
TGTGCCAGCAGGTTCGAGACCGGCTACGAGCAGTACTTC
>many|TRBV7-9|12|TRBJ2-1|.
CASSRGDNEQFF
TGTGCCAGCAGCCGCGGGGACAATGAGCAGTTCTTC
>many|TRBV11-2|16|TRBJ1-4|TRBD1
CASSARRTGRNEKLFF
TGTGCCAGCAGCGCCCGAAGGACAGGCCGAAATGAAAAACTGTTTTTT
>.|TRBV7-2|16|TRBJ2-5|.
CASSLVLVGVLETQYF
TGTGCCAGCAGCCTAGTACTAGTGGGAGTTTTGGAGACCCAGTACTTC
>many|TRBV15|17|TRBJ2-4|TRBD1
CATRRTGGAEDKNIQYF
TGTGCCACCCGCAGGACAGGGGGCGCGGAAGACAAAAACATTCAGTACTTC
>medium-sized|TRBV12-3/TRBV12-4|14|TRBJ1-3|TRBD1
CASSGRDSGNTIYF
TGTGCCAGCAGTGGCCGGGACAGTGGAAACACCATATATTTT
>few|TRBV10-3|14|TRBJ2-1|.
CAIAHVGENYEQFF
TGTGCCATAGCCCACGTAGGGGAGAACTATGAGCAGTTCTTC
>.|TRBV6-1|13|TRBJ1-4|.
CASSETVNEKLFF
TGTGCCAGCAGTGAGACAGTGAATGAAAAACTGTTTTTT
>medium-sized|TRBV27|14|TRBJ1-5|.
CASSLGVGNQPQHF
TGTGCCAGCAGCCTGGGGGTGGGCAATCAGCCCCAGCATTTT
>medium-sized|TRBV6-1|12|TRBJ2-1|TRBD2
CASRTGLAGQFF
TGTGCCAGCAGGACCGGACTAGCAGGGCAGTTCTTC
>many|TRBV9|13|TRBJ2-1|.
CASSGEHYNEQFF
TGTGCCAGCAGCGGGGAACACTACAATGAGCAGTTCTTC
>many|TRBV15|14|TRBJ1-4|.
CATREVGTNEKLFF
TGTGCCACCAGGGAGGTCGGAACTAATGAAAAACTGTTTTTT
>many|TRBV11-2|12|TRBJ2-7|.
CASSLIDYEQYF
TGTGCCAGCAGCTTAATCGACTACGAGCAGTACTTC
>many|TRBV5-1|16|TRBJ1-2|.
CASTPGAIGVGYGYTF
TGCGCCAGCACTCCTGGGGCCATCGGGGTCGGCTATGGCTACACCTTC
>medium-sized|TRBV20-1|16|TRBJ2-6|.
CSASMGAGSGANVLTF
TGCAGTGCTAGTATGGGGGCCGGGTCCGGGGCCAACGTCCTGACTTTC
>many|TRBV15|16|TRBJ2-5|TRBD2
CATSRGGSGYGETQYF
TGTGCCACCAGCAGGGGCGGGAGCGGATATGGAGAGACCCAGTACTTC
>.|TRBV11-2|15|TRBJ1-2|.
CASSPHIGPAEGYTF
TGTGCCAGCAGCCCCCACATCGGCCCTGCAGAGGGCTACACCTTC
>medium-sized|TRBV2|15|TRBJ1-2|TRBD1
CASRGDRGHDYGYTF
TGTGCCAGCAGGGGGGACAGGGGGCATGACTATGGCTACACCTTC
>many|TRBV6-6|19|TRBJ2-2|TRBD1
CASSLDMTRTGSYTGELFF
TGTGCCAGCAGTCTTGACATGACACGGACAGGGTCTTACACCGGGGAGCTGTTTTTT